This T cell receptor beta chain was identified in a study of T cell responses to AZD1222 COVID-19 vaccine. CDR3 size: 13 residues. CDR1 and CDR2 (germline): MGHRA, YSYEKL. The germline V and J ends were trimmed by 1 base and 7 bases, with 8 bases remaining between them. The assay was immunoSEQ multiplex PCR, and TCRdb's table has in-frame clones only and misses some. The data show just over 80,000 clones, with 80% to 90% seen just once and 5% to 6% held by the top ten. The specimen was peripheral blood, collected on day 0 of AZD1222 vaccination. The V and J genes are TRBV4-1 and TRBJ1-5; D is unresolved. The receptor was derived from an adult in good health. The CDR3 DNA follows: TGCGCCAGCAGCCAAGGGAACGGACAGCCCCAGCATTTT. Translated, it gives CASSQGNGQPQHF.